This T cell receptor (beta chain) comes out of a study of T cells in lung cancer brain metastases. Overall study: Among the approximately 22 patients, seventeen reported tobacco use, median around 37 pack-years. Findings of the study overall: Brain metastases had fewer unique productive clones than primaries (median 1540 versus 4551).

Clones were sequenced by immunoSEQ multiplex PCR, and TCRdb holds only the in-frame ones, with some missing. The repertoire holds roughly 6,500 clones, with 70% to 90% as singletons. Only a few counts were recorded for this clone. Its antigen is as yet unknown. The CDR3 runs 12 residues. Trimming pared 0 bases from V and 10 bases from J, leaving 7 bases between. Germline loops: CDR1 SSHAT, CDR2 FNYEAQ (reference sequence). The sequence came from a man aged 50 to 59 with non-small cell lung cancer. V and J are TRBV7-7 and TRBJ2-1; no clear D. Sequencing was carried out using tumor tissue from the primary lung tumor. As DNA, the CDR3 is TGTGCCAGCAGCTTAGCAGGAGAGGAGCAGTTCTTC. It translates to CASSLAGEEQFF.